This is a list of T cell receptor beta chains from one sample in a study of blood T cell repertoires in COVID-19. Assay: immunoSEQ multiplex PCR; the TCRdb copy retains only in-frame clones and omits some. The data contain over 55,000 clones, about 80% of them singletons. The sequenced sample was peripheral blood. These receptors were obtained from a woman in her seventies with acute or convalescent COVID-19. The CDR3 runs from the conserved cysteine through the conserved F or W. A D gene is named only where the DNA matches it firmly. Clone size is stated in some rows and not others, as once, few, many or a class when expanded.

cdr3_aa | cdr3_nt | clone_size | j_call | v_call | d_call
CATSRDLLGENRGSAYEQYF | TGTGCCACCAGCAGAGATTTACTTGGTGAGAACAGGGGGTCTGCCTACGAGCAGTACTTC | few | TRBJ2-7 | TRBV15 | TRBD1
CATSRDPPGSPSPLHF | TGTGCCACCAGCAGAGATCCTCCGGGGAGCCCTTCACCCCTCCACTTT | . | TRBJ1-6 | TRBV15 | .
CASSRPTGTVEAFF | TGTGCCAGCAGCCGACCCACCGGGACAGTAGAAGCTTTCTTT | . | TRBJ1-1 | TRBV13 | TRBD1
CASSLAQGYGYTF | TGTGCCAGCAGCTTAGCACAGGGCTATGGCTACACCTTC | . | TRBJ1-2 | TRBV11-3 | .
CSVVGGGSYGYTF | TGCAGCGTTGTTGGGGGCGGTAGCTATGGCTACACCTTC | . | TRBJ1-2 | TRBV29-1 | .
CASSLGTGGNTEAFF | TGTGCCAGCAGCCTCGGGACAGGGGGGAACACTGAAGCTTTCTTT | . | TRBJ1-1 | TRBV7-2 | TRBD1
CASSLPPGDLKGEQYF | TGTGCCAGCAGCTTGCCCCCCGGAGACCTAAAAGGAGAGCAGTACTTC | . | TRBJ2-7 | TRBV5-4 | .
CASSEQTVQTGEQFF | TGTGCCAGCAGTGAGCAGACGGTCCAGACGGGTGAGCAGTTCTTC | . | TRBJ2-1 | TRBV2 | .
CASSQPSTFYNEQFF | TGTGCCAGCAGCCAACCCTCGACTTTTTACAATGAGCAGTTCTTC | . | TRBJ2-1 | TRBV3-1/TRBV3-2 | .
CASSLLEGDGYTF | TGTGCCAGCAGTTTGTTAGAAGGGGATGGCTACACCTTC | . | TRBJ1-2 | TRBV27 | .
CASRSVLYEQYF | TGTGCCAGCCGATCGGTCCTATACGAGCAGTACTTC | . | TRBJ2-7 | TRBV27 | .
CASSLVFRTPNTGELFF | TGTGCCAGCAGCTTGGTTTTCCGGACACCGAACACCGGGGAGCTGTTTTTT | . | TRBJ2-2 | TRBV5-6 | .
CSVSRDTYEQYF | TGCAGCGTTTCCCGGGACACCTACGAGCAGTACTTC | . | TRBJ2-7 | TRBV29-1 | .
CASSEAWGQGYGYTF | TGTGCCAGCAGTGAAGCATGGGGACAGGGATATGGCTACACCTTC | . | TRBJ1-2 | TRBV6-1 | TRBD1
CASNSGSSYNEQFF | TGTGCCAGCAATAGCGGTTCCTCCTACAATGAGCAGTTCTTC | . | TRBJ2-1 | TRBV2 | .
CSAGDSTYGYTF | TGCAGCGCCGGGGATAGTACCTATGGCTACACCTTC | . | TRBJ1-2 | TRBV29-1 | .
CASSLGFRRQGYNEQFF | TGTGCCAGCAGCTTAGGGTTTCGGCGTCAGGGCTACAATGAGCAGTTCTTC | . | TRBJ2-1 | TRBV11-3 | .
CASSLERSDLHF | TGTGCCAGCAGTTTAGAACGGAGTGATCTCCACTTT | . | TRBJ1-6 | TRBV28 | .
CASSLDRSRSYEQYF | TGTGCCAGCAGCTTAGACAGGTCACGCTCCTACGAGCAGTACTTC | . | TRBJ2-7 | TRBV11-2 | .
CASSFSSGTGRFF | TGTGCCAGCAGTTTTAGTTCCGGGACAGGGAGGTTCTTC | . | TRBJ2-1 | TRBV12-3/TRBV12-4 | TRBD1
CASSSGQGSSGANVLTF | TGCGCCAGTTCCTCGGGACAGGGGAGCTCTGGGGCCAACGTCCTGACTTTC | . | TRBJ2-6 | TRBV5-1 | TRBD1
CAWSLTRRETQYF | TGTGCCTGGAGTTTGACTAGGAGGGAGACCCAGTACTTC | once | TRBJ2-5 | TRBV30 | .
CAWNPGTSSNQPQHF | TGTGCCTGGAATCCCGGGACATCTTCAAATCAGCCCCAGCATTTT | . | TRBJ1-5 | TRBV30 | .
CASSRTSGGAITGELFF | TGTGCCAGCAGCCGGACTAGCGGGGGGGCTATCACCGGGGAGCTGTTTTTT | . | TRBJ2-2 | TRBV6-2/TRBV6-3 | TRBD2
CASSLGLAGYAYEQYF | TGTGCCAGCAGTTTGGGACTAGCGGGTTACGCCTACGAGCAGTACTTC | . | TRBJ2-7 | TRBV27 | TRBD2
CASSRGQGNTEAFF | TGTGCCAGCAGTAGGGGACAGGGGAACACTGAAGCTTTCTTT | . | TRBJ1-1 | TRBV11-3 | TRBD1
CASSKQTGVDGYTF | TGCGCCAGCAGCAAACAAACAGGGGTAGATGGCTACACCTTC | few | TRBJ1-2 | TRBV5-1 | TRBD1
CASSTRGAGSEAFF | TGTGCCAGCAGCACCCGGGGGGCCGGATCTGAAGCTTTCTTT | . | TRBJ1-1 | TRBV11-2 | .
CASSSGQYEQYF | TGCGCCAGCAGCAGCGGACAGTACGAGCAGTACTTC | . | TRBJ2-7 | TRBV5-1 | .